This TCR beta chain was documented in a study of cytomegalovirus exposure and HLA in healthy donors. Study observations and caveats: In the approximately 120 validation repertoires, a later analysis found that first-cohort TCR clusters tended to co-occur. The study designated some 180 TCR beta chains cytomegalovirus-associated.

The V gene end was trimmed by 4 bases and the J gene end by 4 bases; junction bases not matched to a gene: 7. The CDR3 consists of 17 residues. CDR1 SGDLS and CDR2 YYNGEE come from the germline V gene. Repertoires were generated with immunoSEQ multiplex PCR, while TCRdb's copy carries only in-frame clones and drops some. The sample has approximately 70,000 clones, roughly 94% seen once. A remark on this clone: The antigen remains unidentified.

Sequenced material: PBMCs. The gene calls are TRBV9 and TRBJ2-3, with 15 bases lining up with TRBD2. The TCR originated in a woman aged 18-30 years in good health and CMV-seronegative. The CDR3 sequence is CASSPGLAGGFSDTQYF. The CDR3 region has the DNA TGTGCCAGCAGCCCAGGACTAGCGGGGGGGTTCTCAGATACGCAGTATTTT. The full variable domain, in which reference TRBV9 and TRBJ2-3 provide the parts outside the CDR3, is DSGVTQTPKHLITATGQRVTLRCSPRSGDLSVYWYQQSLDQGLQFLIQYYNGEERAKGNILERFSAQQFPDLHSELNLSSLELGDSALYFCASSPGLAGGFSDTQYFGPGTRLTVL.